This passage covers 5 T cell receptor beta chains from one sample sequenced in a study of spatial heterogeneity in lung cancer. MiXCR was run by TCRdb on the 5' RACE reads, yielding one entry per CDR3 protein. The sample includes about 5,400 distinct CDR3 sequences, roughly a third seen only once; the top ten take roughly 4%. Regarding time point: sample taken at primary tumor resection. Whole RNA obtained from tumor, nontumor lung or frozen PBMC underwent sequencing without sorting. The sample here was PBMCs, taken at surgery. The origin of the receptors is a female donor with early-stage non-small cell lung cancer.

In this sample, this clonotype is medium-sized (0.01 to 0.1%). Because the library targeted alpha chains, this beta chain is an off-target read whose size means little. The chain combines TRBV5-1 with TRBJ2-1; no reliable D call. The germline gives CDR1 SGHRS, CDR2 YFSETQ. Trimming left V 4 bases short and J 5 bases short, with 19 bases between. The CDR3 has 16 amino acids. CDR3 loop: CASSKEIALPNNEQFF. The CDR3 nucleotides are TGCGCCAGCAGCAAGGAAATAGCTCTACCCAACAATGAGCAGTTCTTC. The variable domain in full, with the rest retrieved from reference TRBV5-1 and TRBJ2-1, is KAGVTQTPRYLIKTRGQQVTLSCSPISGHRSVSWYQQTPGQGLQFLFEYFSETQRNKGNFPGRFSGRQFSNSRSEMNVSTLELGDSALYLCASSKEIALPNNEQFFGPGTRLTVL.

With regard to this clonotype: Being off target in a library aimed at alpha chains, this beta chain has a size of little meaning. This sequence joins TRBV5-6 and TRBJ2-6; D unclear. This CDR3 is built from 13 residues. Trimming removed 3 bases at V and 4 bases at J, with 5 bases between. Germline V lookup: CDR1 SGHDT, CDR2 YYEEEE. The CDR3 loop reads CASSSPGANVLTF. Written as DNA, the CDR3 is TGTGCCAGCAGCTCACCGGGGGCCAACGTCCTGACTTTC.

In the case of this clonotype: Little can be read into the size of this beta chain, an off-target read in a library designed for alpha chains. V usage is TRBV5-1 and J usage is TRBJ2-3; D uncertain. Germline V CDR1 and CDR2: SGHRS, YFSETQ. The V end was cut by 0 bases, the J end by 4 bases, with 6 bases between. The CDR3 contains 13 residues. CDR3 residues: CASSLEGADTQYF. In nucleotides, the CDR3 is TGCGCCAGCAGCTTGGAGGGTGCAGATACGCAGTATTTT.

The table lists this clonotype with a few counts. Because this beta chain is a stray read in a library intended to capture alpha chains, its abundance should not be given much weight. The chain has TRBV29-1 and TRBJ2-3; no clear D. The germline CDR1 and CDR2 sequences are SQVTM and ANQGSEA. V was cut by 3 bases and J by 2 bases, with 6 bases left in between. The CDR3 totals 12 residues. CDR3 in DNA: TGCAGCGTTGACAGGACCACAGATACGCAGTATTTT. It is translated as CSVDRTTDTQYF.

This clonotype has just a few counts. This beta chain turned up in a library designed for alpha chains; as an off-target read, its abundance says little. The V call is TRBV10-3, the J call TRBJ2-3, with 7 bases aligning to TRBD2. Looked up from germline, CDR1 is ENHRY and CDR2 is SYGVKD. The CDR3 has 15 residues. V lost 3 bases to trimming and J lost 4 bases; unmatched junction nucleotides: 7. CDR3 coding DNA: TGTGCCATCAGTGAATCAGCGGGAAGGCCAGATACGCAGTATTTT. Translated: CAISESAGRPDTQYF.